These 11 T cell receptor beta chains came from one sample sequenced in a study of cytomegalovirus exposure and HLA in healthy donors. With 60 Vbeta and 13 Jbeta primers, the PCR was carried out. Sequencing used immunoSEQ multiplex PCR; TCRdb keeps in-frame clones, though not all of them. The data show more than 75,000 clones, and the top ten clones hold roughly 15%. Sequencing input: PBMCs. Receptors originate from a man aged 45 to 65 in good health and CMV-seropositive.

The chain links TRBV9 to TRBJ2-3, with D perhaps matching TRBD1 (6 bases). V was clipped by 0 bases and J by 6 bases, with 14 bases between them. Germline V CDR1 and CDR2: SGDLS, YYNGEE. The length of the CDR3 is 15 residues. DNA of the CDR3: TGTGCCAGCAGCGTAGAGGCCACAGGGAGTGATACGCAGTATTTT. Translating gives CASSVEATGSDTQYF. The full variable domain, in which reference TRBV9 and TRBJ2-3 provide the parts outside the CDR3, is DSGVTQTPKHLITATGQRVTLRCSPRSGDLSVYWYQQSLDQGLQFLIQYYNGEERAKGNILERFSAQQFPDLHSELNLSSLELGDSALYFCASSVEATGSDTQYFGPGTRLTVL.

This chain connects TRBV21-1 to TRBJ2-4; no check of the table's D call, TRBD1, against the DNA was made. TRBV21-1 is given as a pseudogene. The CDR3 spans 18 residues. CDR3 loop: CASSKGGTGQLAKNIQYF. DNA of the CDR3: TGTGCCAGCAGCAAAGGGGGGACAGGTCAACTAGCCAAAAACATTCAGTACTTC.

V and J are TRBV11-2 and TRBJ2-1; D is uncertain. CDR1 is SGHAT, CDR2 FQNNGV, per germline. The CDR3 sequence is 13 residues long. V lost 5 bases and J 9 bases, leaving 14 bases between the germline ends. The CDR3 here is CASSPPNGVEQFF. DNA of the CDR3: TGTGCCAGCAGCCCCCCGAACGGAGTTGAGCAGTTCTTC. Full variable domain (rest looked up from reference TRBV11-2 and TRBJ2-1): EAGVAQSPRYKIIEKRQSVAFWCNPISGHATLYWYQQILGQGPKLLIQFQNNGVVDDSQLPKDRFSAERLKGVDSTLKIQPAKLEDSAVYLCASSPPNGVEQFFGPGTRLTVL.

The V call is TRBV18, the J call TRBJ1-5; D gene unclear. With 3 bases removed from V and 4 bases from J, the gap between germline ends came to 7 bases. CDR3 size: 13 residues. Germline assignment: CDR1 KGHSH and CDR2 LQKENI. This CDR3 reads CASSPGQNQPQHF. CDR3 nucleotide sequence: TGTGCCAGCTCACCTGGGCAGAATCAGCCCCAGCATTTT.

The chain joins TRBV10-3 to TRBJ1-5; weak D call: TRBD1 (5 bases). The CDR3 loop spans 13 amino acids. V was clipped by 8 bases and J by 9 bases, with 17 bases between them. The V gene's germline CDR1 is ENHRY and CDR2 SYGVKD. The CDR3 DNA reads as TGTGCCATCGGGACTGGTAGGTTAATGCCCCAGCATTTT. Its protein is CAIGTGRLMPQHF.

The rearrangement links TRBV9 to TRBJ2-6, with a tentative D call TRBD2 (7 bases). CDR1 is SGDLS and CDR2 is YYNGEE in the germline V gene. V gave up 3 bases and J gave up 5 bases, with 12 bases separating them. The CDR3 totals 15 residues. The CDR3 DNA sequence: TGTGCCAGCAGCGCGAGGGGGGGCTGGGCCAACGTCCTGACTTTC. This encodes CASSARGGWANVLTF.

The chain employs TRBV5-6 and TRBJ1-2, with 9 nucleotides matching TRBD1. Germline CDR1 SGHDT, CDR2 YYEEEE. The CDR3 has 15 amino acids. V shed 0 bases and J 1 base; nucleotides not matched to a gene: 1. CDR3 protein: CASSLGGQGNYGYTF. The CDR3 DNA is TGTGCCAGCAGCTTGGGGGGACAGGGTAACTATGGCTACACCTTC.

The chain combines TRBV28 with TRBJ2-7; perhaps TRBD2 as D (5 bases). CDR1 is MDHEN, CDR2 SYDVKM, per germline. CDR3 length: 12 amino acids. V was trimmed by 2 bases and J by 3 bases, leaving 5 bases between them. The CDR3 loop is CASSLSGYEQYV. The CDR3 DNA follows: TGTGCCAGCAGTTTAAGCGGCTACGAGCAGTACGTC.

This chain connects TRBV7-9 to TRBJ2-7; D is uncertain. Between the trimmed V and J ends, which lost 11 bases and 0 bases, there was a span of 17 bases. CDR1 SEHNR and CDR2 FQNEAQ come from the germline V gene (reference sequence). This CDR3 has 14 residues. The CDR3 DNA follows: TGTGCCCTAACGGCGGCAACTACCTCCTACGAGCAGTACTTC. Its protein is CALTAATTSYEQYF.

Concerning this clone: The junction and the germline gene differ at one end; a read error may be behind it. This chain links TRBV7-2 with TRBJ1-1; D ambiguous. Germline V gene data show CDR1 as SGHTA and CDR2 as FQGNSA. There are 12 residues in the CDR3. In DNA, the CDR3 is TGTGCCAGCAGCTTATTTAACAGTGAAGCTTTCTTT. It codes for CASSLFNSEAFF.

The rearrangement joins TRBV30 to TRBJ1-3; TRBD1 might be the D (5 bases). The CDR3 covers 14 residues. Trimming cost V 1 base and J 8 bases, with 15 bases left between them. The germline CDR1 and CDR2 sequences are GTSNPN and SVGIG (reference sequence). The CDR3 region has the DNA TGTGCCTGGAGTGGGTCATTCGGGGGATACACCATATATTTT. This translates into CAWSGSFGGYTIYF.